These 15 T cell receptor beta chains came from one sample sequenced in a study of regulatory T cells in long-lasting Graves disease. For TCR beta, libraries came from iRepertoire HTBI primers and Arm-PCR of CDR3 regions. TCRdb independently ran MiXCR on the multiplex PCR reads; one entry per CDR3 protein. This sample has 370,000 or so distinct CDR3 sequences, with around 15% found just once. Time point of the sample: newly diagnosed GD, antithyroid drugs for less than 3 months. Generation of the TCR library employed RNA extracted from PBMCs. The same sample was also used in a study of T cells in Graves' hyperthyroidism and ophthalmopathy.

The source material was peripheral blood mononuclear cells (PBMCs), sampled at new diagnosis, from a patient treated with antithyroid drugs. The receptors stem from a woman aged 18-29 years with Graves disease.

This chain uses TRBV28 with TRBJ1-2; no clear D. This CDR3 region has 14 residues. V was pared by 8 bases and J by 5 bases, with 18 bases between. Germline V gene lookup returns CDR1 MDHEN and CDR2 SYDVKM. This chain's CDR3 is CASSLPGLGYGYTF. CDR3 nucleotide sequence: TGTGCCAGCTCCCTACCGGGCCTCGGGTATGGCTACACCTTC.

This clonotype was detected many times. The chain recombines TRBV5-1 with TRBJ1-2; D is uncertain. This CDR3 has 15 amino acids. Germline-derived CDR1 and CDR2 are SGHRS and YFSETQ. Trimming stripped 0 bases from V and 8 bases from J, with 17 bases between. DNA for the CDR3: TGCGCCAGCAGCTTGGGTCGAGTGGAGCACCGGGGCTACACCTTC. This translates into CASSLGRVEHRGYTF.

This clonotype appeared a few times. The rearrangement uses TRBV7-9 and TRBJ2-7; TRBD2 matches at 10 bases. Germline V gene lookup returns CDR1 SEHNR and CDR2 FQNEAQ (reference sequence). The CDR3 runs 19 residues. The trim removed 1 base at V and 0 bases at J, leaving 12 bases unmatched. CDR3 amino acids: CASSLVMSLAGRSSYEQYF. CDR3 nucleotides: TGTGCCAGCAGCTTAGTAATGTCACTAGCGGGGCGAAGCTCCTACGAGCAGTACTTC.

Ten or more counts support this clonotype. The chain employs TRBV3-1 and TRBJ1-2, with TRBD1 identical over 8 bases. CDR3 size: 14 residues. From germline, CDR1 is LGHDT and CDR2 YNNKEL (reference sequence). V lost 4 bases to trimming and J lost 7 bases; unmatched junction nucleotides: 8. In DNA, the CDR3 is TGTGCCAGCAGCCCGCAACAACAGGGGGGTGGCTACACCTTC. Amino acid sequence: CASSPQQQGGGYTF.

This clonotype was seen repeatedly, ten times or more. This chain connects TRBV27 to TRBJ2-3; the D is unclear. This CDR3 is 16 amino acids long. From germline, CDR1 is MNHEY and CDR2 SMNVEV (reference sequence). V shed 2 bases and J shed 0 bases, with 12 bases lying between them. The CDR3 spells CASSLGRVYSTDTQYF. The CDR3 DNA sequence: TGTGCCAGCAGTTTAGGCAGAGTTTATAGCACAGATACGCAGTATTTT.

This clonotype was seen a few times. This chain connects TRBV4-1 to TRBJ1-4; possibly TRBD1 for D (5 bases). Germline V gives CDR1 MGHRA, CDR2 YSYEKL. The CDR3 length is 15 residues. V was pared by 4 bases and J by 9 bases, with 18 bases between. This CDR3 reads CASSPRDGGRQKLFF. CDR3 nucleotides: TGCGCCAGCAGCCCGCGGGACGGAGGCCGACAAAAACTGTTTTTT.

The chain carries TRBV4-1 and TRBJ2-3; D unclear. Per the germline V gene, CDR1 is MGHRA and CDR2 is YSYEKL. V shed 4 bases and J shed 2 bases, with 10 bases lying between them. The CDR3 loop spans 14 amino acids. The CDR3 spells CASSRLKHTDTQYF. The CDR3 coding sequence is TGCGCCAGCAGCCGGCTAAAGCACACAGATACGCAGTATTTT.

The chain couples TRBV6-1 to TRBJ2-2; 10 bases are shared with TRBD1. Unmatched junction bases numbered 11, after V lost 8 bases and J lost 8 bases. Germline V lookup: CDR1 MNHNS, CDR2 SASEGT. The CDR3 length is 15 residues. For the CDR3, the DNA is TGTGCCAGCGACGAGACAGGGGGCAGGTGGGGGGAGCTGTTTTTT. Amino acid sequence: CASDETGGRWGELFF.

This clonotype was seen many times. The rearrangement joins TRBV11-2 to TRBJ2-1; D is undetermined. The V end was cut by 7 bases, the J end by 0 bases, with 16 bases between. Germline lookup yields CDR1 SGHAT and CDR2 FQNNGV. The CDR3 has 16 residues. CDR3 region: CASTRGRQVSYNEQFF. The CDR3 DNA reads TGTGCCAGCACGCGAGGTCGGCAGGTCTCCTACAATGAGCAGTTCTTC.

This clonotype came up once. This likely traces to a read error, being one base from a far larger clone. The J gene is TRBJ1-1, the V gene TRBV4-2; possible D gene TRBD1, 6 bases. Germline values: CDR1 LGHNA, CDR2 YNFKEQ. Deletions cut 7 bases from V and 2 bases from J, with 17 bases between. The CDR3 is 15 residues long. The CDR3 is CASNLTLDSNTEAFF. The CDR3 coding sequence is TGTGCCAGCAACCTTACGTTGGACAGTAACACTGAAGCTTTCTTT.

This clonotype appeared many times. The V and J genes are TRBV7-3 and TRBJ1-1, with D maybe TRBD1 (6 bases). The germline V gene encodes CDR1 SGHTA and CDR2 FQGTGA. Trimming pared 8 bases from V and 5 bases from J, leaving 18 bases between. The CDR3 has 14 amino acids. The CDR3 bases are TGTGCCAGCTCAAAGGGCAGGGGAAGTACTGAAGCTTTCTTT. Its translation: CASSKGRGSTEAFF.

Only a few counts were recorded for this clonotype. The chain joins TRBV14 to TRBJ2-1; 13 bases match TRBD2. V gave up 5 bases and J gave up 10 bases; unmatched junction bases: 14. The length of the CDR3 is 17 residues. Looked up from germline, CDR1 is SGHDN and CDR2 is FVKESK. CDR3 protein: CASSARRLAGGNKEQFF. The CDR3 region has the DNA TGTGCCAGCAGCGCCCGGAGACTAGCGGGAGGTAATAAGGAGCAGTTCTTC.

Note on this clonotype: Just one base apart from a much larger clone, this may be a read error. The rearrangement links TRBV28 to TRBJ2-1, with 7 bases fitting TRBD2. This CDR3 has 16 residues. CDR1 is MDHEN and CDR2 is SYDVKM in the germline V gene. Written as DNA, the CDR3 is TGTGCCAACAGTTTACGAAACGGGAGGAAGCGCAATGAGCAGTTCTTC. Translating it yields CANSLRNGRKRNEQFF. The full variable domain, with the rest looked up from reference TRBV28 and TRBJ2-1, is DVKVTQSSRYLVKRTGEKVFLECVQDMDHENMFWYRQDPGLGLRLIYFSYDVKMKEKGDIPEGYSVSREKKERFSLILESASTNQTSMYLCANSLRNGRKRNEQFFGPGTRLTVL.

The table lists this clonotype with many counts. The V and J genes are TRBV10-3 and TRBJ2-7, with D maybe TRBD2 (5 bases). In germline, CDR1 is ENHRY, CDR2 SYGVKD. The CDR3 runs to 15 residues. V lost 6 bases and J lost 1, with 16 bases in between. The CDR3 loop reads CAISPSSGKSYEQYF. The CDR3 DNA reads as TGTGCCATCAGCCCGAGTTCGGGGAAATCCTACGAGCAGTACTTC.

This clonotype appeared a single time. This chain connects TRBV6-2 or TRBV6-3 to TRBJ1-4, with TRBD1 as a possible D gene (5 bases). CDR1 and CDR2 from the germline V gene are MNHEY and SVGEGT. The CDR3 has 13 amino acids. With 1 base removed from V and 10 bases from J, the gap between germline ends came to 10 bases. The CDR3 region has the DNA TGTGCCAGCAGTTACTTAGGGGAGGGAAAACTGTTTTTT. This encodes CASSYLGEGKLFF.